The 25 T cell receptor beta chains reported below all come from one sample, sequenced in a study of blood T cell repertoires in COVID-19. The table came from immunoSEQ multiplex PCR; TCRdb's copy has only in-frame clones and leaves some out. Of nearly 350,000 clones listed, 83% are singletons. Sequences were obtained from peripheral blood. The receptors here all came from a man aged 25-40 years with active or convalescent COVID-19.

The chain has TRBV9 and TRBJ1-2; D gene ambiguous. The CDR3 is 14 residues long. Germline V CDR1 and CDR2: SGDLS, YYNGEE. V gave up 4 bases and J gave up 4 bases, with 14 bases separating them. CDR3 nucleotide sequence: TGTGCCAGCAGCAAAAACTCAGGCTCCTATGGCTACACCTTC. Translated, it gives CASSKNSGSYGYTF.

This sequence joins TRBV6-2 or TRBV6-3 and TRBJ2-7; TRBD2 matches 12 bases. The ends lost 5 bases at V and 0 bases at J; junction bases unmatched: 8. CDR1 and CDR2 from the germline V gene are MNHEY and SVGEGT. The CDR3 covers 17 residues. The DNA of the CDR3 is TGTGCCAGCAGTCCCCCAGGACTAGCGGGGCTCTCCTACGAGCAGTACTTC. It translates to CASSPPGLAGLSYEQYF.

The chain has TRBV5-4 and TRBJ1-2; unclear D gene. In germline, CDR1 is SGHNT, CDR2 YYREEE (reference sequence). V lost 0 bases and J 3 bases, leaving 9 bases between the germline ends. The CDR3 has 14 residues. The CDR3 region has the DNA TGTGCCAGCAGCTTGGGGGCTGCACACTATGGCTACACCTTC. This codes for CASSLGAAHYGYTF.

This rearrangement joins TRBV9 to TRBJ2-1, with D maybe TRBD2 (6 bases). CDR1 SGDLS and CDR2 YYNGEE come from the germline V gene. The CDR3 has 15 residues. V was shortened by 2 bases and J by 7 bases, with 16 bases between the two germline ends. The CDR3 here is CASSVGLYGSNEQFF. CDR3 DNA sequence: TGTGCCAGCAGCGTTGGACTATATGGTTCGAATGAGCAGTTCTTC. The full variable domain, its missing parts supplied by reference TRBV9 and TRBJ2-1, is DSGVTQTPKHLITATGQRVTLRCSPRSGDLSVYWYQQSLDQGLQFLIQYYNGEERAKGNILERFSAQQFPDLHSELNLSSLELGDSALYFCASSVGLYGSNEQFFGPGTRLTVL.

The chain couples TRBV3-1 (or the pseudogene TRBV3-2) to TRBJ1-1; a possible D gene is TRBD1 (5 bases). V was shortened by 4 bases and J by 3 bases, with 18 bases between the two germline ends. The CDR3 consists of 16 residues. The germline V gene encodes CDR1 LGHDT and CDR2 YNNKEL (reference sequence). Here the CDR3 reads CASSPKRARGDTEAFF. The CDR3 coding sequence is TGTGCCAGCAGCCCTAAGAGGGCACGGGGGGACACTGAAGCTTTCTTT.

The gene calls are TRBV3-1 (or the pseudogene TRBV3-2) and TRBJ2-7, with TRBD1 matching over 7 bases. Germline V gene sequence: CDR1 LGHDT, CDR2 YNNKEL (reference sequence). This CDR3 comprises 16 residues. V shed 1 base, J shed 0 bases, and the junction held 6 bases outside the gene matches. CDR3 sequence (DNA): TGTGCCAGCAGCCAAGGGGGACAGAGGATCTCCTACGAGCAGTACTTC. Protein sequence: CASSQGGQRISYEQYF.

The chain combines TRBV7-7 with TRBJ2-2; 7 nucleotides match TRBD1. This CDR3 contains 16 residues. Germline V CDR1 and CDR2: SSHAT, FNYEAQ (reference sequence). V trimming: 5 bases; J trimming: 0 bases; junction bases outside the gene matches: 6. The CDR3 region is CASSQTGPPNTGELFF. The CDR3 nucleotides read TGTGCCAGCAGCCAGACAGGGCCCCCGAACACCGGGGAGCTGTTTTTT.

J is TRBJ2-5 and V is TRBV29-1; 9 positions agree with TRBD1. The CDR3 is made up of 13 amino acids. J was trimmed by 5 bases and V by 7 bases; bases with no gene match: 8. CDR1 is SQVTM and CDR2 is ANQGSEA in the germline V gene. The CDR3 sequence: CSADRGSEETQYF. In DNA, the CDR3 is TGCAGCGCGGACAGGGGATCGGAGGAGACCCAGTACTTC.

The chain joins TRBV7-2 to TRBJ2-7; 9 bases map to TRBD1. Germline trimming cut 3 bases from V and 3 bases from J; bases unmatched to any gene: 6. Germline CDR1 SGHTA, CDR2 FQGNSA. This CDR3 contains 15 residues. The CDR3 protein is CASSLSGTGIYEQYF. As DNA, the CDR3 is TGTGCCAGCAGCTTGTCTGGGACAGGGATCTACGAGCAGTACTTC.

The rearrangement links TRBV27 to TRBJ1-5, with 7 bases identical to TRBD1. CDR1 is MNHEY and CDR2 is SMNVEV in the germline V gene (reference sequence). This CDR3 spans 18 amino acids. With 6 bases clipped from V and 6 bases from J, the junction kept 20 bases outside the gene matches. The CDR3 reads CASSLLFNPQGFGQPQHF. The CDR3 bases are TGTGCCAGCAGCCTGCTATTTAACCCACAGGGGTTCGGTCAGCCCCAGCATTTT.

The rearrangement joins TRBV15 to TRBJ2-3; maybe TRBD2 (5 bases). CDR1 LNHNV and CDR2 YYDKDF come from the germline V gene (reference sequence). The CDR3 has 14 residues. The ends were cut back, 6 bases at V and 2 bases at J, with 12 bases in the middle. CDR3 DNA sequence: TGTGCCACCAGAACTGGACTCTCCACAGATACGCAGTATTTT. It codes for CATRTGLSTDTQYF.

The CDR3 sequence is CASSPQGGEKTQYF. DNA for the CDR3: TGTGCCAGCAGCCCACAGGGGGGAGAAAAGACCCAGTACTTC. The chain links TRBV5-4 to TRBJ2-5, with 8 bases fitting TRBD1. The J segment lost 6 bases and the V segment lost 4 bases, leaving 8 bases of the junction unmatched. Germline V CDR1 and CDR2: SGHNT, YYREEE (reference sequence). There are 14 residues in the CDR3.

The CDR3 DNA reads TGCGCCAGCAGCCAAGAAACAGGGGGGTATTACAATGAGCAGTTCTTC. This codes for CASSQETGGYYNEQFF. The rearrangement joins TRBV4-1 to TRBJ2-1; 8 positions agree with TRBD1. CDR3 length equals 16 residues. Germline V CDR1 and CDR2: MGHRA, YSYEKL. The junction had 5 bases not matched to a gene; V was cut back by 0 bases and J by 4 bases.

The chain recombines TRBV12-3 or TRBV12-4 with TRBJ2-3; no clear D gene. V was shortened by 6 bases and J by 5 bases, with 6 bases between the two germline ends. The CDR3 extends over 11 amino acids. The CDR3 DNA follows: TGTGCCAGCAGCCCCAAAGATACGCAGTATTTT. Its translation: CASSPKDTQYF.

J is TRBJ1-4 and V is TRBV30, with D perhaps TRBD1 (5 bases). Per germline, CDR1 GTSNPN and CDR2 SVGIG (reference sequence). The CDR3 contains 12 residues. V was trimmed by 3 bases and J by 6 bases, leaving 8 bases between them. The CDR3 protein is CAWSQGYEKLFF. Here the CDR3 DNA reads TGTGCCTGGAGCCAGGGTTATGAAAAACTGTTTTTT.

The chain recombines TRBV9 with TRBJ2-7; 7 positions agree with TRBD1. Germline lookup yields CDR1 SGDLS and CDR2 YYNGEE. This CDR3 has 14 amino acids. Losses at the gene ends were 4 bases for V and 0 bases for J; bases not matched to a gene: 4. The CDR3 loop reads CASSLGTVSYEQYF. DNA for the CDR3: TGTGCCAGCAGCCTCGGGACAGTCTCCTACGAGCAGTACTTC.

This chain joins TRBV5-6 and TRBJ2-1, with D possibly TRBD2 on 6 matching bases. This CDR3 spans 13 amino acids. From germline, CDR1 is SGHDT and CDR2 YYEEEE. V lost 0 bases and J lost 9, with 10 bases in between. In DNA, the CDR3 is TGTGCCAGCAGCTTGGGGATGCGGGGTGAGCAGTTCTTC. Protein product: CASSLGMRGEQFF.

For the CDR3, the DNA is TGTGCCAGCAGCGTCAATCCGGACAGTTCACCCCTCCACTTT. Amino acid sequence: CASSVNPDSSPLHF. This rearrangement joins TRBV9 to TRBJ1-6; perhaps TRBD1 as D (6 bases). The CDR3 consists of 14 residues. The V end was cut by 2 bases, the J end by 9 bases, with 12 bases between. Germline V gives CDR1 SGDLS, CDR2 YYNGEE. Full variable domain (missing parts from reference TRBV9 and TRBJ1-6): DSGVTQTPKHLITATGQRVTLRCSPRSGDLSVYWYQQSLDQGLQFLIQYYNGEERAKGNILERFSAQQFPDLHSELNLSSLELGDSALYFCASSVNPDSSPLHFGNGTRLTVT.

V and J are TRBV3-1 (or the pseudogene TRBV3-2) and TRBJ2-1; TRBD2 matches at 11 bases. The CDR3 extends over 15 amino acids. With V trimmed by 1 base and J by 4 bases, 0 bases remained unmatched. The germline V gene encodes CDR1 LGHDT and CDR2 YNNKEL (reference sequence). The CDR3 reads CASSQGLAGYNEQFF. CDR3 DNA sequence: TGTGCCAGCAGCCAAGGACTAGCGGGGTACAATGAGCAGTTCTTC.

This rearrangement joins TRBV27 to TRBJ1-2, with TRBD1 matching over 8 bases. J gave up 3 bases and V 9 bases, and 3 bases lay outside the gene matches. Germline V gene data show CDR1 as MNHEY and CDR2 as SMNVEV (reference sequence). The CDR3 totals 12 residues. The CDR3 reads CARTGDHYGYTF. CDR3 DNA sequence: TGTGCCAGGACAGGGGATCACTATGGCTACACCTTC.

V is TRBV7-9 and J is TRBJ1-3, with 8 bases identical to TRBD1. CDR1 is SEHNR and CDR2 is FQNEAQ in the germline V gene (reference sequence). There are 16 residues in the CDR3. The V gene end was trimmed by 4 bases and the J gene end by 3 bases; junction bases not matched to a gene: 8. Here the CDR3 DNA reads TGTGCCAGCAGCTCTTCGGACAGGGTCAGTGGAAACACCATATATTTT. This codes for CASSSSDRVSGNTIYF.

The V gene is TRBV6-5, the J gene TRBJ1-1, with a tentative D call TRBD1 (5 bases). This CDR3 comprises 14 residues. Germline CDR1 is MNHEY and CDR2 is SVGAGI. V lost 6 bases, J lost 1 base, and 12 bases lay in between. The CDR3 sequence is CASRVDSRNTEAFF. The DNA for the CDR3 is TGTGCCAGCAGAGTAGACAGCCGGAACACTGAAGCTTTCTTT.

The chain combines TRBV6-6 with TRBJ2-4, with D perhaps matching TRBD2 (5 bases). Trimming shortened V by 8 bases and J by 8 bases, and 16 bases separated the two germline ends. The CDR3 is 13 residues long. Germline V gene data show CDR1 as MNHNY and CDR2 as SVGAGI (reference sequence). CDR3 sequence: CASGPPGKDIQYF. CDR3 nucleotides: TGTGCCAGCGGACCACCGGGGAAGGACATTCAGTACTTC.

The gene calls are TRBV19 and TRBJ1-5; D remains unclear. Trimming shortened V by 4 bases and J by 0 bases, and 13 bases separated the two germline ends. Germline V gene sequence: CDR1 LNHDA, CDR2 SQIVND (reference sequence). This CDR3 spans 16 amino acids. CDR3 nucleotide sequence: TGTGCCAGTAGTAACGGACGGGGATATAGCAATCAGCCCCAGCATTTT. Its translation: CASSNGRGYSNQPQHF.

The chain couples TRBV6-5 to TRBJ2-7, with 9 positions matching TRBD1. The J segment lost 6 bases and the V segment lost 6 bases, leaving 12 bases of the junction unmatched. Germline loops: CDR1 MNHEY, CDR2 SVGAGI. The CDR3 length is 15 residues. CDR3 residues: CASSRRDRELVEQYF. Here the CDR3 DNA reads TGTGCCAGCAGCCGCCGGGACAGGGAATTAGTCGAGCAGTACTTC.